The clone carrying this T cell receptor beta chain was counted between two and nine times. As yet, its antigen is unknown. This specimen comes from a study of vaccination effects on CD4 cells after COVID-19. Findings and caveats of the study: Spike-reactive clones present post-vaccine in convalescents were predominantly new vaccine-induced clones. The study found marked clonal contraction of infection- and vaccine-induced clones late after vaccination.

Germline values: CDR1 SNHLY, CDR2 FYNNEI. V gave up 8 bases and J gave up 8 bases; unmatched junction bases: 11. The length of the CDR3 is 13 residues. Sequencing used immunoSEQ multiplex PCR; TCRdb keeps in-frame clones, though not all of them. Here the sample spans about 45,000 clones, around 79% being singletons. Viral peptide pools were used in the ViraFEST assay to expand antigen-specific CD4+ T cells, and sequencing came afterward. Culture proceeded for nine to eleven days, and CD4+ T cells were then isolated. Documented for the person is a PCR-confirmed SARS-CoV-2 infection occurring between March and December 2020. Half-medium replacement with IL-2 medium occurred on days 3 and 7.

This clonotype was sampled from a human donor who had a prior SARS-CoV-2 infection. The chain is built from TRBV2 and TRBJ1-2, with 7 bases that match TRBD1. The sequenced sample was CD4+ T cells from PBMCs cultured with a peptide pool, obtained before COVID-19 vaccination. DNA of the CDR3: TGTGCCAGCGGGGAACAGGGGACTGCGGGCTACACCTTC. It codes for CASGEQGTAGYTF.